A single sample is the source of the 9 T cell receptor beta chains below, sequenced in a study of post-analysis software for immune sequencing data. Study observations and caveats: About five TRBV segments occurring more often in patients than controls included TRBV5-6, TRBV5-1 and TRBV20-1.

No antigen is known for these receptors. cDNA libraries for TCR beta contained unique molecular identifiers. TCRdb itself ran the PCR reads through MiXCR, one entry per CDR3 protein. The repertoire has some 260,000 distinct CDR3 sequences, 36% of them found once; the top ten carry around 4.7%. The sequencing sample was made of blood. Receptors were obtained from a girl aged 10 to 17 with multiple sclerosis.

The chain is built from TRBV27 and TRBJ1-1; D is undetermined. Trimming cost V 3 bases and J 6 bases, with 11 bases left between them. Germline CDR1 MNHEY, CDR2 SMNVEV (reference sequence). The CDR3 length is 13 residues. CDR3 bases: TGTGCCAGCAGTTTTACAAAAGCTTCTGAAGCTTTCTTT. Translation gives CASSFTKASEAFF.

This chain uses TRBV5-5 with TRBJ2-5; D possibly corresponds to TRBD2 (5 bases). The CDR3 runs 17 residues. Germline V gives CDR1 SGHKS, CDR2 YYEKEE (reference sequence). The V and J ends lost 8 bases and 11 bases respectively, with 34 bases between them. The CDR3 DNA reads TGTGCCAGTAGCCTCTCGCCGCCGGGGAGCTCCTACAATGAGCAGTACTTC. This sequence encodes CASSLSPPGSSYNEQYF.

This clonotype was picked up one time. This chain joins TRBV20-1 and TRBJ2-3, with TRBD2 matching 8 bases. The CDR3 spans 14 residues. Unmatched junction bases numbered 13, after V lost 6 bases and J lost 8 bases. The germline CDR1 and CDR2 sequences are DFQATT and SNEGSKA (reference sequence). CDR3 bases: TGCAGTGCCGACCGCGGGGGGCGCTCAGGTACGCAGTATTTT. Encoded protein: CSADRGGRSGTQYF.

The chain uses TRBV20-1 and TRBJ2-2, with a possible D match to TRBD2 (6 bases). The CDR3 spans 16 residues. Germline lookup yields CDR1 DFQATT and CDR2 SNEGSKA (reference sequence). Trimming removed 1 base at V and 1 base at J, with 13 bases between. The CDR3 DNA reads TGCAGTGCTAGAGGTGCCCAGACTAGGAACACCGGGGAGCTGTTTTTT. It translates to CSARGAQTRNTGELFF.

As regards this clonotype: A much more abundant neighbour one base away suggests this may be a read error. V and J are TRBV12-3 or TRBV12-4 and TRBJ1-2, with D possibly matching TRBD1 (6 bases). CDR3 length: 13 residues. CDR3 bases: TGTGCCAGCAGGGTACAGGGTAACTATGGCCACACCTTC. It yields the protein CASRVQGNYGHTF.

V is TRBV2 and J is TRBJ1-5; D is perhaps TRBD1 (5 bases). The CDR3 has 14 amino acids. V lost 3 bases to trimming and J lost 11 bases, with 17 bases between them. Germline CDR1 is SNHLY and CDR2 is FYNNEI. The CDR3 is CASSEWGRDSAQHF. The DNA of the CDR3 is TGTGCCAGCAGTGAGTGGGGTAGGGACTCAGCCCAGCATTTT.

There are many counts of this clonotype. J is TRBJ2-1 and V is TRBV29-1; a weak D match, TRBD1 (6 bases). Trimming cost V 7 bases and J 10 bases, with 14 bases left between them. The CDR3 consists of 11 residues. Germline V lookup: CDR1 SQVTM, CDR2 ANQGSEA. The CDR3 loop reads CSEGHGTEQFF. The DNA of the CDR3 is TGCAGCGAGGGACATGGGACGGAGCAGTTCTTC.

This chain joins TRBV10-3 and TRBJ2-7; 11 nucleotides align to TRBD2. Gene TRBJ2-5 matches the end of the DNA better, so the J call may be wrong. CDR1 is ENHRY and CDR2 is SYGVKD in the germline V gene. The CDR3 is 16 residues long. In nucleotides, the CDR3 is TGTGCCATCAGTGATGGTAGCGGGGGGGCCCAAGAGACCCAGTACTTC. Translating it yields CAISDGSGGAQETQYF.

The chain recombines TRBV12-3 or TRBV12-4 with TRBJ2-7; weak D call: TRBD2 (6 bases). The CDR3 length is 14 residues. Between the trimmed V and J ends, which lost 1 base and 6 bases, there was a span of 13 bases. The DNA of the CDR3 is TGTGCCAGCAGTTTAGGGGACTCGATGGGCGAGCAGTACTTC. Amino acids: CASSLGDSMGEQYF.